The 21 T cell receptor beta chains in this list originate from one sample, sequenced in a study of OX40 agonist ivuxolimab in advanced cancers. Assay used: immunoSEQ multiplex PCR; TCRdb lists only in-frame clones, some missing. The sample includes 60,000 to 85,000 clones, around 87% of them seen just once. The source material was CD4+ or CD8+ T cells sorted from blood, sampled in a trial of the OX40 agonist ivuxolimab. The receptor source for this set is an adult with an advanced solid tumor such as melanoma, head and neck, liver or kidney cancer.

The rearrangement joins TRBV9 to TRBJ2-5; TRBD1 might be the D (8 bases). With 2 bases removed from V and 5 bases from J, the gap between germline ends came to 16 bases. The CDR3 runs to 15 residues. Per germline, CDR1 SGDLS and CDR2 YYNGEE. The CDR3 DNA reads TGTGCCAGCAGCGTCACAGGGGGGGGTCGGGAGACCCAGTACTTC. Protein sequence: CASSVTGGGRETQYF.

In DNA form, the CDR3 reads TGCGCCAGCAGTTCCGGGACAGGGAGATTGTACGAGCAGTACTTC. Its translation is CASSSGTGRLYEQYF. The chain carries TRBV10-2 and TRBJ2-7, with 9 positions matching TRBD1. Trimming cost V 5 bases and J 4 bases; bases outside gene matches: 9. Germline lookup yields CDR1 WSHSY and CDR2 SAAADI. CDR3 size: 15 residues.

This clone showed up just once. The rearrangement links TRBV19 to TRBJ1-1, with 7 bases lining up with TRBD1. Per germline, CDR1 LNHDA and CDR2 SQIVND (reference sequence). Losses at the gene ends were 8 bases for V and 2 bases for J; bases not matched to a gene: 5. The CDR3 spans 13 residues. The CDR3 DNA sequence: TGTGCCAGTGCCCGGGACAGAAACACTGAAGCTTTCTTT. It specifies CASARDRNTEAFF.

This chain links TRBV5-1 with TRBJ2-5; 8 bases align to TRBD2. Trimming cost V 5 bases and J 5 bases; bases outside gene matches: 11. The CDR3 runs 15 residues. CDR1 SGHRS and CDR2 YFSETQ come from the germline V gene. The CDR3 loop is CASSRAAGDLETQYF. The CDR3 coding sequence is TGCGCCAGCAGTAGGGCAGCGGGAGATCTCGAGACCCAGTACTTC.

The gene calls are TRBV7-2 and TRBJ1-1; D is possibly TRBD1 (6 bases). Germline-derived CDR1 and CDR2 are SGHTA and FQGNSA. V was trimmed by 7 bases and J by 1 base, leaving 19 bases between them. CDR3 length: 16 amino acids. CDR3 DNA: TGTGCCAGCACCTCACAGGGTACGGTCGCGAACACTGAAGCTTTCTTT. Translating gives CASTSQGTVANTEAFF.

The chain combines TRBV7-2 with TRBJ2-5; either TRBD1 or TRBD2 may fit D (6 bases each). V was trimmed by 3 bases and J by 5 bases, leaving 13 bases between them. The CDR3 contains 14 residues. The germline V gene encodes CDR1 SGHTA and CDR2 FQGNSA. CDR3 in DNA: TGTGCCAGCAGCTTGGGGGGCCGAGGGGAGACCCAGTACTTC. Translation gives CASSLGGRGETQYF.

The gene calls are TRBV5-1 and TRBJ2-6; D unresolved. The CDR3 contains 16 residues. Per germline, CDR1 SGHRS and CDR2 YFSETQ. Trimming left V 2 bases short and J 0 bases short, with 9 bases between. The CDR3 sequence: CASSLPGASGANVLTF. Here the CDR3 DNA reads TGCGCCAGCAGCTTACCAGGTGCCTCTGGGGCCAACGTCCTGACTTTC. The full variable domain, its missing parts supplied by reference TRBV5-1 and TRBJ2-6, is KAGVTQTPRYLIKTRGQQVTLSCSPISGHRSVSWYQQTPGQGLQFLFEYFSETQRNKGNFPGRFSGRQFSNSRSEMNVSTLELGDSALYLCASSLPGASGANVLTFGAGSRLTVL.

The sample holds one count of this clone. The chain combines TRBV29-1 with TRBJ1-1; D uncertain. The CDR3 consists of 13 residues. Per germline, CDR1 SQVTM and CDR2 ANQGSEA. V lost 2 bases to trimming and J lost 1 base, with 8 bases between them. The CDR3 protein is CSVENTANTEAFF. The CDR3 nucleotides are TGCAGCGTTGAAAACACAGCGAACACTGAAGCTTTCTTT.

V usage is TRBV15 and J usage is TRBJ2-7; D call uncertain. This CDR3 comprises 13 residues. Deletions cut 0 bases from V and 3 bases from J, with 6 bases between. Germline CDR1 reads LNHNV; CDR2 reads YYDKDF (reference sequence). The CDR3 protein is CATSRDQSYEQYF. DNA for the CDR3: TGTGCCACCAGCAGAGATCAGAGCTACGAGCAGTACTTC.

This clone has more than one count but fewer than ten. The V gene is TRBV13, the J gene TRBJ2-1; 11 positions match TRBD2. This CDR3 has 17 residues. Trimming cost V 6 bases and J 7 bases; bases outside gene matches: 14. Germline V gene data show CDR1 as PRHDT and CDR2 as FYEKMQ (reference sequence). DNA of the CDR3: TGTGCCAGCAGACCTCGCAGGGTAGCGGGAGGGTGGAATGAGCAGTTCTTC. It specifies CASRPRRVAGGWNEQFF. Full variable domain (missing parts from reference TRBV13 and TRBJ2-1): AAGVIQSPRHLIKEKRETATLKCYPIPRHDTVYWYQQGPGQDPQFLISFYEKMQSDKGSIPDRFSAQQFSDYHSELNMSSLELGDSALYFCASRPRRVAGGWNEQFFGPGTRLTVL.

This clone was seen only once. The chain couples TRBV27 to TRBJ2-3; no clear D. This CDR3 contains 16 residues. Trimming removed 3 bases from V and 0 bases from J, with 13 bases in between. Looked up from germline, CDR1 is MNHEY and CDR2 is SMNVEV (reference sequence). The CDR3 loop is CASSFFKGASTDTQYF. CDR3 bases: TGTGCCAGCAGTTTCTTTAAGGGCGCTAGCACAGATACGCAGTATTTT.

The chain has TRBV7-2 and TRBJ2-7; tentative D call: TRBD2 (5 bases). Looked up from germline, CDR1 is SGHTA and CDR2 is FQGNSA. The CDR3 consists of 15 residues. Trimming removed 5 bases from V and 5 bases from J, with 19 bases in between. Here the CDR3 reads CASSPGNPLLHEQYF. CDR3 DNA: TGTGCCAGCAGCCCGGGGAACCCCCTCCTGCACGAGCAGTACTTC.

The genes are TRBV19 and TRBJ1-5; D unresolved. The germline V and J ends were trimmed by 4 bases and 9 bases, with 10 bases remaining between them. There are 12 residues in the CDR3. Germline lookup yields CDR1 LNHDA and CDR2 SQIVND (reference sequence). CDR3 protein: CASSNKGAPQHF. In nucleotides, the CDR3 is TGTGCCAGTAGTAATAAGGGAGCGCCCCAGCATTTT.

The chain couples TRBV7-2 to TRBJ2-5; D might be TRBD1 (5 bases). The CDR3 covers 14 residues. The ends were cut back, 0 bases at V and 4 bases at J, with 9 bases in the middle. CDR1 and CDR2 (germline): SGHTA, FQGNSA. The DNA of the CDR3 is TGTGCCAGCAGCTTAGCTGTGGGGCCAGAGACCCAGTACTTC. Amino acid sequence: CASSLAVGPETQYF.

The chain is built from TRBV6-5 and TRBJ2-6; no reliable D call. V lost 0 bases and J lost 1, with 7 bases in between. Germline CDR1 MNHEY, CDR2 SVGAGI. The CDR3 length is 16 residues. This CDR3 is CASSYSRASGANVLTF. In nucleotides, the CDR3 is TGTGCCAGCAGTTACTCGCGTGCGTCTGGGGCCAACGTCCTGACTTTC.

In its sample, this clone was seen once. This same CDR3 is encoded by further DNA sequences in the sample. This chain uses TRBV5-8 with TRBJ1-4; 7 bases map to TRBD1. V was clipped by 4 bases and J by 0 bases; unmatched bases: 6. CDR3 length: 16 amino acids. Germline lookup yields CDR1 SGHTS and CDR2 YDEGEE. CDR3 nucleotide sequence: TGTGCCAGCAGCCCCGGACAGGCTGCAACTAATGAAAAACTGTTTTTT. Protein product: CASSPGQAATNEKLFF.

V is TRBV6-5 and J is TRBJ1-5; 7 nucleotides match TRBD1. Germline values: CDR1 MNHEY, CDR2 SVGAGI. The CDR3 sequence is 14 residues long. Trimming cost V 6 bases and J 7 bases; bases outside gene matches: 9. The CDR3, as DNA: TGTGCCAGCAGCAGGGGGGGTTCGGGGCAGCCCCAGCATTTT. It is translated as CASSRGGSGQPQHF.

This clone turned up a few times. The CDR3 sequence is CASRPQGRRNTIYF. CDR3 nucleotide sequence: TGTGCCAGCAGACCGCAGGGGAGAAGAAACACCATATATTTT. The chain employs TRBV6-5 and TRBJ1-3, with a possible D match to TRBD1 (6 bases). The CDR3 has 14 amino acids. CDR1 MNHEY and CDR2 SVGAGI come from the germline V gene. V was trimmed by 6 bases and J by 5 bases, leaving 14 bases between them.

The chain couples TRBV10-3 to TRBJ2-1; TRBD1 agrees at 8 bases. This CDR3 comprises 14 residues. From germline, CDR1 is ENHRY and CDR2 SYGVKD. After removal of 6 bases from V and 2 bases from J, the junction contained 3 bases not matched to a gene. DNA of the CDR3: TGTGCCATCAGCCCAGGGGGCCCCTACAATGAGCAGTTCTTC. Translation: CAISPGGPYNEQFF.

V is TRBV30 and J is TRBJ2-7; D ambiguous. CDR1 GTSNPN and CDR2 SVGIG come from the germline V gene (reference sequence). V lost 2 bases, J lost 1 base, and 12 bases lay in between. This CDR3 region has 14 residues. In DNA form, the CDR3 reads TGTGCCTGGAGTCGTCCAACGTATTCCTACGAGCAGTACTTC. Translation gives CAWSRPTYSYEQYF.

The CDR3 region has the DNA TGTGCCACCAGCAGAGAAACCGGGACTAGCACAGATACGCAGTATTTT. Amino acid sequence: CATSRETGTSTDTQYF. The chain links TRBV15 to TRBJ2-3; maybe TRBD2 (6 bases). The ends were cut back, 0 bases at V and 0 bases at J, with 10 bases in the middle. The CDR3 is 16 amino acids. Germline V gives CDR1 LNHNV, CDR2 YYDKDF (reference sequence).